The text below deals with one TCR beta chain. What it recognizes is unknown. The data derive from a study of cytomegalovirus exposure and HLA in healthy donors. Findings and limits, study-wide: Reports described diagnosis of cytomegalovirus status by the classifier as highly specific and sensitive.

The PCR used 60 Vbeta and 13 Jbeta primers. TCRdb keeps only in-frame clones here, not all; method: immunoSEQ multiplex PCR. The listing records roughly 55,000 clones. This CDR3 spans 14 amino acids. The V and J ends lost 3 bases and 5 bases, in that order; junction bases with no gene match: 4. The V gene's germline CDR1 is SEHNR and CDR2 FQNEAQ (reference sequence). The clonotype was recovered from a man aged 50 or older in good health and CMV-seropositive. The specimen sequenced was PBMCs. The V call is TRBV7-9, the J call TRBJ2-5, with 9 bases fitting TRBD1. This chain's CDR3 is CASSFTGGGETQYF. The CDR3, as DNA: TGTGCCAGCAGCTTTACAGGGGGCGGGGAGACCCAGTACTTC.